A single sample is the source of the 28 T cell receptor beta chains below, sequenced in a study of blood T cells in healthy people across ages. The authors ran a second PCR of 7 to 11 cycles using a sample-barcoded 5' primer and a J-beta primer mix. TCRdb re-called the 5' RACE reads through MiXCR, storing one row per CDR3 protein. The sample has about 970,000 distinct CDR3 sequences; roughly 51% are singletons. The sample consisted of blood. The receptors come from a woman in her sixties or seventies in good health.

This chain joins TRBV12-3 or TRBV12-4 and TRBJ2-3; 8 bases are shared with TRBD1. This CDR3 is built from 14 residues. The J segment lost 4 bases and the V segment lost 7 bases, leaving 7 bases of the junction unmatched. In DNA, the CDR3 is TGTGCCAGCACCCTCGGACAGGGTGCAGATACGCAGTATTTT. Encoded protein: CASTLGQGADTQYF.

The genes are TRBV12-3 or TRBV12-4 and TRBJ2-3; 14 bases match TRBD2. V dropped 6 bases and J dropped 4; count of bases not matched to a gene: 9. The CDR3 loop spans 17 amino acids. CDR3 in amino acids: CASSPGLAGVSADTQYF. Written as DNA, the CDR3 is TGTGCCAGCAGCCCGGGACTAGCGGGAGTATCGGCAGATACGCAGTATTTT.

This clonotype turned up a few times. V usage is TRBV12-3 or TRBV12-4 and J usage is TRBJ2-3, with no clear D. The length of the CDR3 is 14 residues. V was cut by 2 bases and J by 4 bases, with 10 bases left in between. The CDR3 loop reads CASSLYPTSDTQYF. In DNA form, the CDR3 reads TGTGCCAGCAGTTTATATCCCACGTCAGATACGCAGTATTTT.

The sample holds a few counts of this clonotype. The chain joins TRBV20-1 to TRBJ2-1, with TRBD2 matching 8 bases. The CDR3 extends over 17 amino acids. The germline V gene has CDR1 DFQATT and CDR2 SNEGSKA (reference sequence). V lost 6 bases, J lost 0 bases, and 13 bases stayed unmatched. In DNA form, the CDR3 reads TGCAGTGCGAAGAGCGGGGGCCCAATGAGCTCCTACAATGAGCAGTTCTTC. It yields the protein CSAKSGGPMSSYNEQFF.

This clonotype has more than one count but fewer than ten. The gene calls are TRBV4-2 and TRBJ2-7; 8 nucleotides align to TRBD1. This CDR3 has 15 amino acids. V lost 0 bases and J lost 2; bases outside the gene matches: 3. Germline-derived CDR1 and CDR2 are LGHNA and YNFKEQ. This chain's CDR3 is CASSQEDRATYEQYF. The CDR3 DNA follows: TGTGCCAGCAGCCAAGAGGACAGGGCCACCTACGAGCAGTACTTC.

The chain uses TRBV5-1 and TRBJ2-5; TRBD2 agrees at 7 bases. The germline V gene encodes CDR1 SGHRS and CDR2 YFSETQ. The J segment lost 1 base and the V segment lost 0 bases, leaving 6 bases of the junction unmatched. The CDR3 is 16 amino acids. The CDR3 nucleotides are TGCGCCAGCAGCTTGGAAGGTTGCGGGGGCCAAGAGACCCAGTACTTC. Translation gives CASSLEGCGGQETQYF.

This clonotype has a handful of counts. The chain recombines TRBV4-3 with TRBJ1-5; 7 bases are shared with TRBD1. CDR3 length equals 15 residues. Germline lookup yields CDR1 LGHNA and CDR2 YSLEER. V lost 2 bases and J lost 3; bases outside the gene matches: 4. CDR3 region: CASSQYRGPNQPQHF. The CDR3 DNA follows: TGCGCCAGCAGCCAATACAGGGGACCCAATCAGCCCCAGCATTTT.

Concerning this clonotype itself: One end of the junction is discordant with germline, which a read error may explain. The chain joins TRBV6-6 to TRBJ2-4; the D is unclear. TRBJ2-5 explains the end of the DNA better; the J call may be wrong. CDR1 is MNHNY and CDR2 is SVGAGI in the germline V gene (reference sequence). The CDR3 spans 12 residues. CDR3 nucleotides: TGTGCCGGCAGCAAGGGTTTGGAGACCCAGTACTTC. Protein product: CAGSKGLETQYF.

This clonotype was detected only a few times. The chain employs TRBV4-1 and TRBJ2-4; TRBD2 matches at 13 bases. Germline V gene sequence: CDR1 MGHRA, CDR2 YSYEKL. This CDR3 region has 15 residues. The V gene end was trimmed by 6 bases and the J gene end by 13 bases; junction bases not matched to a gene: 12. Here the CDR3 DNA reads TGCGCCAGCAGAACCGGACTAGCGGGAGTGAGGGAGCAGTACTTC. Protein sequence: CASRTGLAGVREQYF.

This clonotype was seen more than once but under ten times. The chain couples TRBV20-1 to TRBJ2-5; D is uncertain. This CDR3 region has 11 residues. The V end was cut by 6 bases, the J end by 3 bases, with 8 bases between. Germline CDR1 and CDR2: DFQATT and SNEGSKA (reference sequence). Here the CDR3 DNA reads TGCAGTGCCTCGACTGAAGAGACCCAGTACTTC. This translates into CSASTEETQYF.

In its sample, this clonotype was seen a few times. The chain is built from TRBV29-1 and TRBJ2-5; TRBD2 matches at 9 bases. The CDR3 has 14 residues. CDR1 and CDR2 (germline): SQVTM, ANQGSEA. Trimming removed 6 bases from V and 11 bases from J; junction bases left unmatched: 16. This CDR3 is CSVSGTSLYNEQYF. In DNA, the CDR3 is TGCAGCGTCTCCGGGACTAGCCTCTACAATGAGCAGTACTTC.

This rearrangement joins TRBV9 to TRBJ2-5; 7 nucleotides line up with TRBD1. From germline, CDR1 is SGDLS and CDR2 YYNGEE. CDR3 length equals 16 residues. The V gene end was trimmed by 7 bases and the J gene end by 4 bases; junction bases not matched to a gene: 16. CDR3 residues: CASSQLGAGGAETQYF. The CDR3 coding sequence is TGTGCCAGCTCCCAGCTTGGGGCAGGGGGTGCAGAGACCCAGTACTTC.

This clonotype was found a few times. The chain couples TRBV12-3 or TRBV12-4 to TRBJ2-3; 11 bases are a match to TRBD1. CDR3 length: 18 amino acids. V shed 6 bases and J 1 base; nucleotides not matched to a gene: 12. CDR3 protein: CASRPKDRGRQGTDTQYF. The CDR3 DNA follows: TGTGCCAGCAGACCGAAGGACAGGGGGCGACAAGGCACAGATACGCAGTATTTT.

This clonotype was picked up a small number of times. CDR3 nucleotides: TGTGCCAGCAGCCCTAATAGAATCTACGAGCAGTACTTC. It encodes CASSPNRIYEQYF. This chain uses TRBV14 with TRBJ2-7; D gene unclear. The CDR3 length is 13 residues. V dropped 4 bases and J dropped 3 bases, with 10 bases sitting between them. In germline, CDR1 is SGHDN, CDR2 FVKESK.

This clonotype was seen a single time. V is TRBV5-1 and J is TRBJ2-1; TRBD2 might be the D (5 bases). Germline V gene data show CDR1 as SGHRS and CDR2 as YFSETQ. Deletions cut 4 bases from V and 4 bases from J, with 9 bases between. The CDR3 sequence is 13 residues long. CDR3 in DNA: TGCGCCAGCAGCAACGGGATTTACAATGAGCAGTTCTTC. It codes for CASSNGIYNEQFF.

The V gene is TRBV7-2, the J gene TRBJ2-5; 7 bases map to TRBD1. The J call may not be correct, given that the DNA end is closer to TRBJ2-7. This CDR3 region has 15 residues. Per the germline V gene, CDR1 is SGHTA and CDR2 is FQGNSA. CDR3: CASSFLRRQGHEQYF. The CDR3, as DNA: TGTGCCAGCAGCTTTCTACGAAGACAGGGTCACGAGCAGTACTTC.

This clonotype came up once. The chain employs TRBV6-2 or TRBV6-3 and TRBJ2-1; D is perhaps TRBD1 (6 bases). The V end lost 6 bases, the J end lost 14 bases, and 11 bases lay between the germline ends. Germline V lookup: CDR1 MNHEY, CDR2 SVGEGT. The CDR3 covers 10 residues. CDR3 residues: CASSRGDKFF. In DNA, the CDR3 is TGTGCCAGCAGCAGGGGAGATAAGTTCTTC.

The chain employs TRBV5-1 and TRBJ2-1; a weak D match, TRBD2 (7 bases). V was trimmed by 2 bases and J by 10 bases, leaving 22 bases between them. CDR1 is SGHRS and CDR2 is YFSETQ in the germline V gene. The CDR3 consists of 16 residues. This chain's CDR3 is CASSFGGGGQREEQFF. The CDR3 nucleotides are TGCGCCAGCAGCTTTGGAGGGGGGGGTCAACGGGAAGAGCAGTTCTTC.

The V and J genes are TRBV7-6 and TRBJ2-1, with D unclear. Germline CDR1 reads SGHVS; CDR2 reads FNYEAQ. V lost 3 bases, J lost 7 bases, and 7 bases lay in between. The CDR3 contains 12 residues. In DNA form, the CDR3 reads TGTGCCAGCAGCTTGGAGATGAATGAGCAGTTCTTC. As protein: CASSLEMNEQFF.

The rearrangement links TRBV7-9 to TRBJ1-2; D ambiguous. The V end lost 5 bases, the J end lost 0 bases, and 13 bases lay between the germline ends. The CDR3 runs to 15 residues. CDR1 SEHNR and CDR2 FQNEAQ come from the germline V gene (reference sequence). The chain's CDR3 is CASSAPDQANYGYTF. The CDR3 coding sequence is TGTGCCAGCAGCGCCCCAGATCAGGCTAACTATGGCTACACCTTC.

In this sample, this clonotype turned up a few times. This chain connects TRBV12-3 or TRBV12-4 to TRBJ2-6, with a weak D call TRBD2 (7 bases). V lost 6 bases to trimming and J lost 1 base, with 22 bases between them. The CDR3 is 19 residues long. CDR3 in amino acids: CASSRAQGGRISGANVLTF. The CDR3 bases are TGTGCCAGCAGCCGGGCACAGGGAGGGAGGATTTCTGGGGCCAACGTCCTGACTTTC.

CDR3 protein: CASSTRLTTSSKADTQYF. Here the CDR3 DNA reads TGTGCCAGCAGTACCAGATTGACGACTAGTTCTAAAGCGGATACGCAGTATTTT. This chain joins TRBV27 and TRBJ2-3, with D perhaps matching TRBD2 (6 bases). Germline-derived CDR1 and CDR2 are MNHEY and SMNVEV (reference sequence). The length of the CDR3 is 18 residues. V gave up 5 bases and J gave up 6 bases, with 27 bases separating them.

Comment on this clonotype: Compared with germline, one end of the junction differs, possibly owing to a read error. The V gene is TRBV10-3, the J gene TRBJ2-4; D possibly uses TRBD1 or TRBD2 (6 bases each). The tail of the sequence fits TRBJ2-7 better, so the J call may be wrong. Per the germline V gene, CDR1 is ENHRY and CDR2 is SYGVKD. The CDR3 totals 14 residues. In nucleotides, the CDR3 is TGTGCCATAAGGGGGGACGAGTCCTCCCACGAGCAGTACTTC. Residues: CAIRGDESSHEQYF.

This clonotype was found a few times. V is TRBV28 and J is TRBJ2-7; D not certain. The germline V and J ends were trimmed by 8 bases and 1 base, with 18 bases remaining between them. CDR3 length: 15 residues. Germline V lookup: CDR1 MDHEN, CDR2 SYDVKM. CDR3 nucleotides: TGTGCCAGCCGTGGGTCCGGCACTAAATCCTACGAGCAGTACTTC. Its translation: CASRGSGTKSYEQYF.

This chain uses TRBV7-9 with TRBJ2-1; possibly TRBD1 for D (5 bases). Germline V CDR1 and CDR2: SEHNR, FQNEAQ (reference sequence). Trimming stripped 2 bases from V and 4 bases from J, with 12 bases between. There are 15 residues in the CDR3. CDR3 residues: CASSLRQSEYNEQFF. In DNA, the CDR3 is TGTGCCAGCAGCTTAAGACAGAGCGAATACAATGAGCAGTTCTTC.

This sequence joins TRBV29-1 and TRBJ2-5, with a possible D match to TRBD2 (6 bases). CDR1 is SQVTM, CDR2 ANQGSEA, per germline. The length of the CDR3 is 14 residues. The ends were cut back, 4 bases at V and 11 bases at J, with 23 bases in the middle. The CDR3 nucleotides read TGCAGCGTTGTTGGGAGGCCCCTGGGGAATGAGCAGTACTTC. Its protein product is CSVVGRPLGNEQYF.

The chain uses TRBV3-1 and TRBJ2-7; 15 positions match TRBD2. Germline V gives CDR1 LGHDT, CDR2 YNNKEL (reference sequence). With 0 bases clipped from V and 7 bases from J, the junction kept 1 base outside the gene matches. The CDR3 totals 15 residues. CDR3 nucleotides: TGTGCCAGCAGCCAAGAGGGACTAGCGGGAGGAGAGCAGTACTTC. This codes for CASSQEGLAGGEQYF.

This clonotype has a handful of counts. The genes are TRBV19 and TRBJ1-2; D gene ambiguous. V shed 5 bases and J shed 7 bases, with 14 bases lying between them. This CDR3 is built from 13 residues. Germline V gene sequence: CDR1 LNHDA, CDR2 SQIVND (reference sequence). CDR3 in DNA: TGTGCCAGTAGTGAGGGATTTGGCGCTGGCTACACCTTC. Amino acid sequence: CASSEGFGAGYTF.